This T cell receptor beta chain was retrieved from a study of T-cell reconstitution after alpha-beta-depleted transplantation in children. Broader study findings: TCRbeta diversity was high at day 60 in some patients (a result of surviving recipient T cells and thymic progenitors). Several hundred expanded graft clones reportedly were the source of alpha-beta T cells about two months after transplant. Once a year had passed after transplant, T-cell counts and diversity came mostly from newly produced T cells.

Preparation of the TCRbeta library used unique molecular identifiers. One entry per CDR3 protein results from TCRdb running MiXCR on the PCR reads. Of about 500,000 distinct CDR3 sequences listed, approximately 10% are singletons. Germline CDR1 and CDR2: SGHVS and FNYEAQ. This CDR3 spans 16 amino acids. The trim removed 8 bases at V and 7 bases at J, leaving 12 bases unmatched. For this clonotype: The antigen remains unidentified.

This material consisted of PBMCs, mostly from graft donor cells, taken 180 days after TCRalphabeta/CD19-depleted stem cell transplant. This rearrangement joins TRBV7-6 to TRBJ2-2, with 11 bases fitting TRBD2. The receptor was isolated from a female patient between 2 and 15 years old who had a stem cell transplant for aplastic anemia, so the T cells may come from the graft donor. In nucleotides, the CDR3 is TGTGCCAGCGGCCCCCGGGCTAGCGGGAGGTTCGGGGAGCTGTTTTTT. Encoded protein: CASGPRASGRFGELFF.